Each of the 22 T cell receptor beta chains below was sequenced from the same sample in a study of persistence of HIV-infected CD4 T cells. This was the immunoSEQ version 4 assay in survey mode. The data were produced by immunoSEQ multiplex PCR, yet TCRdb's version contains in-frame clones alone and is incomplete. The sample consists of 40,000 to 50,000 clones, around 80% of them appearing once. These receptors' targets are unknown. Stimulation used around 10 ug/mL lysate from CMV-infected fibroblasts. CD40L-negative CD69-negative CD45RO-high memory CD4+ T cells were sorted as populations depleted of antigen-responding cells. The source material was CD4+ T cells sorted from PBMCs after approximately 19-hour stimulation, sampled from a patient who received antiretroviral therapy. Every receptor here comes from an adult man with HIV who was CMV-seropositive.

V gene TRBV10-1 combines with J gene TRBJ1-1; the D is unclear. This CDR3 comprises 13 residues. Germline CDR1 WNHNN, CDR2 SYGVQD (reference sequence). V lost 8 bases, J lost 2 bases, and 12 bases lay in between. The DNA for the CDR3 is TGCGCCAGCTCTCCGGGCTTAAACACTGAAGCTTTCTTT. It encodes CASSPGLNTEAFF.

This clone was found a few times. The rearrangement joins TRBV6-1 to TRBJ1-2; the match to TRBD1 covers 8 bases. The CDR3 covers 15 residues. Germline-derived CDR1 and CDR2 are MNHNS and SASEGT. Unmatched junction bases numbered 6, after V lost 2 bases and J lost 4 bases. CDR3 protein: CASSEQGAPLYGYTF. The CDR3 DNA sequence: TGTGCCAGCAGTGAACAGGGGGCTCCCCTCTATGGCTACACCTTC.

This chain connects TRBV23-1 to TRBJ1-1; 7 bases map to TRBD1. TRBV23-1 is annotated as an ORF whose role is uncertain. This CDR3 spans 14 amino acids. V dropped 4 bases and J dropped 4; count of bases not matched to a gene: 6. The CDR3 region is CASSRGQKGTEAFF. The CDR3 DNA follows: TGCGCCAGCAGTCGGGGACAGAAGGGCACTGAAGCTTTCTTT.

The V and J genes are TRBV11-3 and TRBJ2-2; D ambiguous. This CDR3 region has 17 residues. The ends were cut back, 4 bases at V and 0 bases at J, with 15 bases in the middle. Germline V gene sequence: CDR1 SGHNT, CDR2 YENEEA. This chain's CDR3 is CASSSSRTNANTGELFF. The CDR3 DNA is TGTGCCAGCAGCTCCTCCCGGACGAACGCGAACACCGGGGAGCTGTTTTTT.

The chain is built from TRBV5-6 and TRBJ2-4, with 7 bases aligning to TRBD1. V shed 2 bases, J shed 15 bases, and the junction held 5 bases outside the gene matches. The CDR3 consists of 11 residues. The germline V gene encodes CDR1 SGHDT and CDR2 YYEEEE. CDR3 protein: CASSFGQVLYF. As DNA, the CDR3 is TGTGCCAGCAGCTTCGGACAGGTCCTGTACTTC.

V usage is TRBV5-1 and J usage is TRBJ2-7; 9 positions agree with TRBD1. CDR1 and CDR2 (germline): SGHRS, YFSETQ. The CDR3 runs 16 residues. V gave up 4 bases and J gave up 0 bases; unmatched junction bases: 8. The DNA of the CDR3 is TGCGCCAGCAGCCCGGGGACAGGGCGAACCTCCTACGAGCAGTACTTC. Encoded protein: CASSPGTGRTSYEQYF.

This rearrangement joins TRBV7-6 to TRBJ2-2; possible D gene TRBD2, 5 bases. This CDR3 is 15 amino acids long. From germline, CDR1 is SGHVS and CDR2 FNYEAQ. V was shortened by 5 bases and J by 5 bases, with 15 bases between the two germline ends. For the CDR3, the DNA is TGTGCCAGCAGCCTACTCGTCGGCGGGACCGGGGAGCTGTTTTTT. Its protein product is CASSLLVGGTGELFF.

The rearrangement joins TRBV6-2 or TRBV6-3 to TRBJ1-3; 8 bases are shared with TRBD1. Looked up from germline, CDR1 is MNHEY and CDR2 is SVGEGT. The J segment lost 0 bases and the V segment lost 2 bases, leaving 9 bases of the junction unmatched. The CDR3 is made up of 18 amino acids. CDR3 DNA sequence: TGTGCCAGCAGTTACCCGGGGCAGGGGGCCTTCTCTGGAAACACCATATATTTT. As protein: CASSYPGQGAFSGNTIYF.

The chain employs TRBV19 and TRBJ2-7; 11 bases line up with TRBD1. The V gene's germline CDR1 is LNHDA and CDR2 SQIVND (reference sequence). Unmatched junction bases numbered 6, after V lost 5 bases and J lost 3 bases. This CDR3 region has 15 residues. Written as DNA, the CDR3 is TGTGCCAGTAGTTTTCGGACAGGGGGCCTCTACGAGCAGTACTTC. Translating gives CASSFRTGGLYEQYF.

V usage is TRBV10-3 and J usage is TRBJ2-6; D assignment may be TRBD1 or TRBD2 (5 bases each). The CDR3 is 13 amino acids. V lost 8 bases to trimming and J lost 1 base, with 6 bases between them. Germline V gene lookup returns CDR1 ENHRY and CDR2 SYGVKD. The CDR3 sequence is CAIGGSGANVLTF. The DNA for the CDR3 is TGTGCCATCGGGGGATCTGGGGCCAACGTCCTGACTTTC.

This chain connects TRBV6-5 to TRBJ1-1; D gene ambiguous. The V end lost 0 bases, the J end lost 0 bases, and 8 bases lay between the germline ends. The germline gives CDR1 MNHEY, CDR2 SVGAGI. The CDR3 covers 15 residues. CDR3 nucleotides: TGTGCCAGCAGTTACTCGATTGGGGTGAACACTGAAGCTTTCTTT. The encoded protein is CASSYSIGVNTEAFF.

The chain is built from TRBV6-1 and TRBJ2-7, with D perhaps assigned TRBD1 or TRBD2 (5 bases each). Trimming removed 1 base at V and 6 bases at J, with 16 bases between. The CDR3 runs to 15 residues. Looked up from germline, CDR1 is MNHNS and CDR2 is SASEGT. The CDR3 DNA sequence: TGTGCCAGCAGTGAAGTCTACAGGACTTCGTCCGAGCAGTACTTC. It encodes CASSEVYRTSSEQYF.

The V and J genes are TRBV5-1 and TRBJ2-5, with a weak D call TRBD2 (6 bases). Trimming cost V 2 bases and J 4 bases, with 9 bases left between them. The CDR3 totals 13 residues. Germline CDR1 is SGHRS and CDR2 is YFSETQ. Here the CDR3 DNA reads TGCGCCAGCAGCTTTTCCGGGGGAGAGACCCAGTACTTC. This gives the protein CASSFSGGETQYF.

The chain employs TRBV27 and TRBJ1-1; TRBD1 agrees at 7 bases. The CDR3 covers 17 residues. V was pared by 0 bases and J by 1 base, with 8 bases of the junction left unmatched. The germline CDR1 and CDR2 sequences are MNHEY and SMNVEV (reference sequence). The CDR3 reads CASSLSGGGARNTEAFF. The CDR3 nucleotides read TGTGCCAGCAGTTTATCAGGAGGGGGCGCCCGGAACACTGAAGCTTTCTTT.

This clone was detected a few times. The J gene is TRBJ2-2, the V gene TRBV3-1 (or the pseudogene TRBV3-2); D is ambiguous. The V gene lost 1 base and the J gene lost 7 bases, with 16 bases spanning the gap. The V gene's germline CDR1 is LGHDT and CDR2 YNNKEL (reference sequence). There are 16 residues in the CDR3. CDR3 region: CASSQAARSPHGELFF. CDR3 DNA: TGTGCCAGCAGCCAAGCGGCCCGGAGCCCCCACGGGGAGCTGTTTTTT.

In this sample, this clone turned up once. The genes are TRBV15 and TRBJ2-1, with 8 bases fitting TRBD2. The CDR3 is made up of 16 amino acids. Germline V lookup: CDR1 LNHNV, CDR2 YYDKDF (reference sequence). V lost 1 base and J lost 9; bases outside the gene matches: 11. CDR3 protein: CATSRGNQAGEIEQFF. The DNA for the CDR3 is TGTGCCACCAGCAGAGGGAATCAAGCGGGAGAAATTGAGCAGTTCTTC.

The chain carries TRBV18 and TRBJ1-6; maybe TRBD1 (6 bases). The ends were cut back, 2 bases at V and 6 bases at J, with 14 bases in the middle. The germline V gene encodes CDR1 KGHSH and CDR2 LQKENI. The CDR3 runs 16 residues. CDR3 DNA sequence: TGTGCCAGCTCACCAATCTCGGGGGCGTCTAATTCACCCCTCCACTTT. Translation gives CASSPISGASNSPLHF.

The chain has TRBV4-1 and TRBJ1-2, with 9 bases aligning to TRBD1. The CDR3 loop spans 14 amino acids. Germline V gene lookup returns CDR1 MGHRA and CDR2 YSYEKL. With 0 bases clipped from V and 8 bases from J, the junction kept 4 bases outside the gene matches. The DNA of the CDR3 is TGCGCCAGCAGCCAAGATGCGACAGGGGGGGGCTACACCTTC. It encodes CASSQDATGGGYTF.

This clone appeared once. The chain employs TRBV6-5 and TRBJ2-5; 8 positions match TRBD1. The CDR3 consists of 15 residues. Germline assignment: CDR1 MNHEY and CDR2 SVGAGI. V lost 2 bases, J lost 1 base, and 3 bases stayed unmatched. CDR3 DNA: TGTGCCAGCAGTTACCCCGGACAGGGCCAAGAGACCCAGTACTTC. This encodes CASSYPGQGQETQYF.

This rearrangement joins TRBV11-2 to TRBJ2-4, with D possibly being TRBD2 (6 bases). The V gene lost 5 bases and the J gene lost 8 bases, with 22 bases spanning the gap. Germline V lookup: CDR1 SGHAT, CDR2 FQNNGV. This CDR3 contains 16 residues. The CDR3 DNA reads as TGTGCCAGCAGCCCTCACATATACGGGAGCGTAGACATTCAGTACTTC. Its protein product is CASSPHIYGSVDIQYF.

The chain joins TRBV6-1 to TRBJ1-5, with D possibly being TRBD1 (5 bases). V shed 1 base and J shed 4 bases, with 20 bases lying between them. The germline gives CDR1 MNHNS, CDR2 SASEGT. The CDR3 runs 18 residues. CDR3 sequence reads: CASSEGGAYLVWNQPQHF. In nucleotides, the CDR3 is TGTGCCAGCAGTGAAGGTGGGGCATATCTGGTCTGGAATCAGCCCCAGCATTTT.

This clone appeared a single time. The genes are TRBV6-5 and TRBJ1-5; D is uncertain. The V and J ends lost 6 bases and 9 bases respectively, with 18 bases between them. The CDR3 covers 14 residues. Germline V gives CDR1 MNHEY, CDR2 SVGAGI. CDR3 nucleotide sequence: TGTGCCAGCAGGTCTTCGGGAGGATTAGGGCCCCAGCATTTT. Amino acids: CASRSSGGLGPQHF.